The 8 T cell receptor beta chains below come from one sample, sequenced in a study of early T cells in non-severe SARS-CoV-2 infection. TCRdb recomputed calls from the 5' RACE reads with MiXCR, one row per CDR3 protein. The sample includes 25,000 to 30,000 distinct CDR3 sequences, roughly 5.4% of them seen just once. Sequenced material: whole blood. These receptors were taken from an adult who was a healthcare worker with PCR-confirmed SARS-CoV-2 infection or an uninfected control (not recorded which).

This clonotype has just a few counts. The chain uses TRBV11-2 and TRBJ2-5, with 8 bases fitting TRBD2. Losses at the gene ends were 6 bases for V and 5 bases for J; bases not matched to a gene: 14. The germline V gene has CDR1 SGHAT and CDR2 FQNNGV. The length of the CDR3 is 16 residues. Written as DNA, the CDR3 is TGTGCCAGCAGACGGGGACTAGTCCTCGAGTGGGAGACCCAGTACTTC. It codes for CASRRGLVLEWETQYF.

This clonotype was detected many times. The V call is TRBV5-1, the J call TRBJ2-7; 9 bases map to TRBD1. Trimming took 4 bases from V and 1 from J; bases not matched to a gene: 9. The germline gives CDR1 SGHRS, CDR2 YFSETQ. This CDR3 is built from 16 residues. In nucleotides, the CDR3 is TGCGCCAGCAGCCTGATGGAGGGGACAGGGTCCTACGAGCAGTACTTC. Translated: CASSLMEGTGSYEQYF.

The chain joins TRBV5-1 to TRBJ2-1, with D possibly matching TRBD2 (6 bases). The CDR3 runs to 14 residues. V was pared by 5 bases and J by 3 bases, with 12 bases between. The V gene's germline CDR1 is SGHRS and CDR2 YFSETQ. CDR3 bases: TGCGCCAGCAGTGAAGCGGGCGGCTACAATGAGCAGTTCTTC. Amino acid sequence: CASSEAGGYNEQFF.

This clonotype was detected ten times or more. The genes are TRBV11-2 and TRBJ2-7; D is perhaps TRBD2 (5 bases). CDR3 length: 14 amino acids. The germline gives CDR1 SGHAT, CDR2 FQNNGV. The V end was cut by 4 bases, the J end by 3 bases, with 13 bases between. The CDR3 is CASSSGLASYEQYF. The CDR3 DNA is TGTGCCAGCAGCTCAGGCCTAGCTAGCTACGAGCAGTACTTC.

This clonotype was picked up many times. The genes are TRBV5-5 and TRBJ2-2, with D possibly called TRBD1 or TRBD2 (7 bases each). CDR1 and CDR2 (germline): SGHKS, YYEKEE (reference sequence). The V and J ends lost 4 bases and 0 bases respectively, with 13 bases between them. This CDR3 region has 16 residues. CDR3: CASSVGGGANTGELFF. The DNA of the CDR3 is TGTGCCAGCAGCGTGGGAGGGGGCGCGAACACCGGGGAGCTGTTTTTT.

This clonotype showed up just a few times. V is TRBV29-1 and J is TRBJ2-7; 8 positions agree with TRBD2. V was pared by 5 bases and J by 2 bases, with 8 bases of the junction left unmatched. Germline lookup yields CDR1 SQVTM and CDR2 ANQGSEA. The CDR3 runs 14 residues. Here the CDR3 DNA reads TGCAGCGTTAATGACGGGGGGGAACCCTACGAGCAGTACTTC. It yields the protein CSVNDGGEPYEQYF.

By sample fraction, this clonotype is medium-sized. One junction end disagrees with the germline gene, perhaps due to a read error. The chain couples TRBV29-1 to TRBJ1-3, with 10 bases lining up with TRBD1. The CDR3 contains 14 residues. Germline CDR1 reads SQVTM; CDR2 reads ANQGSEA. CDR3 coding DNA: TGCAGCGTTAAAGACAGGGGGCCCGGAAACACCATATATTTT. Translation: CSVKDRGPGNTIYF.

In this sample, this clonotype turned up many times. This chain uses TRBV5-1 with TRBJ2-3; unclear D gene. V gave up 1 base and J gave up 0 bases, with 12 bases separating them. CDR1 and CDR2 (germline): SGHRS, YFSETQ. This CDR3 region has 16 residues. The CDR3, as DNA: TGCGCCAGCAGCTTGTGGGCAGCCTCTAGCACAGATACGCAGTATTTT. This translates into CASSLWAASSTDTQYF. The variable domain in full, completed from reference TRBV5-1 and TRBJ2-3, reads KAGVTQTPRYLIKTRGQQVTLSCSPISGHRSVSWYQQTPGQGLQFLFEYFSETQRNKGNFPGRFSGRQFSNSRSEMNVSTLELGDSALYLCASSLWAASSTDTQYFGPGTRLTVL.